The source of this T cell receptor beta chain is a study of blood T cell repertoires in COVID-19. About the research overall: Sample material is recorded as cDNA or gDNA derived from T cells, B-cell-depleted T cells, or PBMCs.

The V gene end was trimmed by 6 bases and the J gene end by 1 base; junction bases not matched to a gene: 3. There are 13 residues in the CDR3. CDR1 and CDR2 (germline): SGHTA, FQGNSA. TCRdb's copy holds only in-frame clones and misses some; the assay was immunoSEQ multiplex PCR. The table has 300,000 to 400,000 clones, 80% to 90% seen once. The specimen sequenced was peripheral blood. This chain joins TRBV7-2 and TRBJ2-7; 7 bases line up with TRBD1. The source is a young man with COVID-19, enrolled during active disease. The CDR3 loop reads CASSWDRSYEQYF. In nucleotides, the CDR3 is TGTGCCAGCAGTTGGGACAGATCCTACGAGCAGTACTTC.